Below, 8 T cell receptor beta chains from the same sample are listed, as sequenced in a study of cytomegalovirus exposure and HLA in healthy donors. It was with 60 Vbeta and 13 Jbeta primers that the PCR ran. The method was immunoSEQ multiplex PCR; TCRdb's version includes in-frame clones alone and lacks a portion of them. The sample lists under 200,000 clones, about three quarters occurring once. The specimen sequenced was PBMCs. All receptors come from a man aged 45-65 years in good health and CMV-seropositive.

The chain's CDR3 is CSVVLSLGRGTNEKLFF. CDR3 coding DNA: TGCAGCGTTGTCTTGAGCTTGGGGCGTGGAACTAATGAAAAACTGTTTTTT. The chain links TRBV29-1 to TRBJ1-4; tentative D call: TRBD1 (5 bases). Germline V CDR1 and CDR2: SQVTM, ANQGSEA. The V and J ends lost 4 bases and 1 base respectively, with 19 bases between them. CDR3 length: 17 residues.

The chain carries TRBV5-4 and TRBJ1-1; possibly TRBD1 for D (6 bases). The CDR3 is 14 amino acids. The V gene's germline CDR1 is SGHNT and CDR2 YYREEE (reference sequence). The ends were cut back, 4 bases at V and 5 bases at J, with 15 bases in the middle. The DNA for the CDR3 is TGTGCCAGCAGCCAACCAACAGGGATTACTGAAGCTTTCTTT. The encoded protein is CASSQPTGITEAFF.

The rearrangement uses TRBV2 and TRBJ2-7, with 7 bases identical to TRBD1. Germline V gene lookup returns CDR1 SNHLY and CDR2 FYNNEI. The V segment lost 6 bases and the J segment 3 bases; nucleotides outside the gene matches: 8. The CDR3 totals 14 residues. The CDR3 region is CASRGTVLLYEQYF. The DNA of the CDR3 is TGTGCCAGCAGGGGGACAGTCCTTCTCTACGAGCAGTACTTC. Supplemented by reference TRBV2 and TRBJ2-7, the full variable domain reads EPEVTQTPSHQVTQMGQEVILRCVPISNHLYFYWYRQILGQKVEFLVSFYNNEISEKSEIFDDQFSVERPDGSNFTLKIRSTKLEDSAMYFCASRGTVLLYEQYFGPGTRLTVT.

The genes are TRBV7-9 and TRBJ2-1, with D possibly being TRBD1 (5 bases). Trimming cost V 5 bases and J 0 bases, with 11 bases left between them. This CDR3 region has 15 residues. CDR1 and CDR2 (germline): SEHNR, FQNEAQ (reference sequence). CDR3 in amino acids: CASSQTASSYNEQFF. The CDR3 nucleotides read TGTGCCAGCAGCCAGACAGCTAGCTCCTACAATGAGCAGTTCTTC. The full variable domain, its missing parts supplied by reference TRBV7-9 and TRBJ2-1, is DTGVSQNPRHKITKRGQNVTFRCDPISEHNRLYWYRQTLGQGPEFLTYFQNEAQLEKSRLLSDRFSAERPKGSFSTLEIQRTEQGDSAMYLCASSQTASSYNEQFFGPGTRLTVL.

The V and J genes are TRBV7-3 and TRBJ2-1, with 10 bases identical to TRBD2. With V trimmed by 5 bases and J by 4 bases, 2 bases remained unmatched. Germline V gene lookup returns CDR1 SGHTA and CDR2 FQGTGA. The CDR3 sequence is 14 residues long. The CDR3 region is CASSASGGYNEQFF. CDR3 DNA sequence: TGTGCCAGCAGCGCTAGCGGGGGTTACAATGAGCAGTTCTTC.

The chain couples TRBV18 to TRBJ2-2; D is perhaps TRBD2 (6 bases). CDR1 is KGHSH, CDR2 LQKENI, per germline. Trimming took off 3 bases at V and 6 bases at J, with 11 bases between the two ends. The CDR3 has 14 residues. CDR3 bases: TGTGCCAGCTCACCGCGGAAGCGGGCCGGGGAGCTGTTTTTT. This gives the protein CASSPRKRAGELFF.

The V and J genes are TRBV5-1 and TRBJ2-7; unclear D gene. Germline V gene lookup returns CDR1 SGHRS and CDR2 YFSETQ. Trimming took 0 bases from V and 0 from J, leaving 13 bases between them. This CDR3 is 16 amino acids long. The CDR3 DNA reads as TGCGCCAGCAGCTTGGTGGGTGGAGACTTCTCCTACGAGCAGTACTTC. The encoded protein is CASSLVGGDFSYEQYF.

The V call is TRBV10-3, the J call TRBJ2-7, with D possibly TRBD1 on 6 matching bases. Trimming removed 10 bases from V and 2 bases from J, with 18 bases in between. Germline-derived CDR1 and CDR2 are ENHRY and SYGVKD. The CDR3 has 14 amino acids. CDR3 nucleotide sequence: TGTGCCACCTGGACCGGGACATTCCCCTACGAGCAGTACTTC. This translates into CATWTGTFPYEQYF.